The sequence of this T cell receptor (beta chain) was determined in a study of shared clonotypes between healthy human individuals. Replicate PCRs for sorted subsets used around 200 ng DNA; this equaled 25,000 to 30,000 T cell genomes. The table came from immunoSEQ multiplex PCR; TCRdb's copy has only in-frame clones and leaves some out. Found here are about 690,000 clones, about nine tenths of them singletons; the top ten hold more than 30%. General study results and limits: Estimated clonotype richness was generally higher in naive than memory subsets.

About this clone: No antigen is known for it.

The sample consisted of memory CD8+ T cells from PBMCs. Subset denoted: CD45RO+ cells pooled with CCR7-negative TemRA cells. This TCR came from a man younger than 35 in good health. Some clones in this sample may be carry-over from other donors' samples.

The CDR3 nucleotides read TGTGCCAGCAGTTTGGGCAAACCCTACGAGCAGTACTTC. Translation: CASSLGKPYEQYF. The chain recombines TRBV28 with TRBJ2-7; D call uncertain. This CDR3 contains 13 residues. Germline CDR1 MDHEN, CDR2 SYDVKM. Trimming removed 3 bases from V and 2 bases from J, with 8 bases in between.